The rows below give T cell receptor beta chains drawn from one sample of a study of cytomegalovirus exposure and HLA in healthy donors. Assay: immunoSEQ multiplex PCR; the TCRdb copy retains only in-frame clones and omits some. The data hold approximately 110,000 clones, with around 81% observed a single time. Sample: PBMCs. These receptors originate from a woman younger than 45 in good health and CMV-seronegative. Each CDR3 is given with its conserved first and last residue. D genes are given only for firm matches. Clone sizes are given selectively: once, few, many, or a class where the clone is expanded.

clone_size: .; j_call: TRBJ2-5; d_call: .; v_call: TRBV6-1; cdr3_nt: TGTGCCAGCCGGCGGGAGACCCAGTACTTC; cdr3_aa: CASRRETQYF
clone_size: once; j_call: TRBJ2-7; d_call: .; v_call: TRBV19; cdr3_nt: TGTGCCAGTAGTTCGGTCCCGACCTACGAGCAGTACTTC; cdr3_aa: CASSSVPTYEQYF
clone_size: once; j_call: TRBJ2-7; d_call: TRBD2; v_call: TRBV7-3; cdr3_nt: TGTGCCAGCAGCTGGGGCGGGAGGAGTCCCGAGCAGTACTTC; cdr3_aa: CASSWGGRSPEQYF
clone_size: .; j_call: TRBJ1-2; d_call: .; v_call: TRBV18; cdr3_nt: TGTGCCAGCTCACCAACCCCCCAGACTAACTATGGCTACACCTTC; cdr3_aa: CASSPTPQTNYGYTF
clone_size: .; j_call: TRBJ1-4; d_call: TRBD1; v_call: TRBV2; cdr3_nt: TGTGCCAGCACCGACAGGGGGCCGGGAAAACTGTTTTTT; cdr3_aa: CASTDRGPGKLFF
clone_size: .; j_call: TRBJ2-5; d_call: TRBD2; v_call: TRBV7-7; cdr3_nt: TGTGCTAGCAGCTCCCGGTGGCGGGAGGCGGGAGAGACCCAGTACTTC; cdr3_aa: CASSSRWREAGETQYF
clone_size: .; j_call: TRBJ1-3; d_call: .; v_call: TRBV30; cdr3_nt: TGTGCCTGGAGTGGCCGGGACATTGGAAACACCATATATTTT; cdr3_aa: CAWSGRDIGNTIYF
clone_size: .; j_call: TRBJ2-5; d_call: TRBD1; v_call: TRBV25-1; cdr3_nt: TGTGCCAGCAGCCCGATGGGACAGGAAGAGACCCAGTACTTC; cdr3_aa: CASSPMGQEETQYF
clone_size: .; j_call: TRBJ1-5; d_call: .; v_call: TRBV29-1; cdr3_nt: TGCAGCGCTGCCGGGGACATGTATCAGCCCCAGCATTTT; cdr3_aa: CSAAGDMYQPQHF
clone_size: few; j_call: TRBJ2-1; d_call: .; v_call: TRBV7-9; cdr3_nt: TGTGCCAGCAGCCGGTCCGGTGAGCAGTTCTTC; cdr3_aa: CASSRSGEQFF
clone_size: .; j_call: TRBJ1-3; d_call: TRBD1; v_call: TRBV5-1; cdr3_nt: TGCGCCAGCAGCTTGGGGGACAGGCCGAGCTCTGGAAACACCATATATTTT; cdr3_aa: CASSLGDRPSSGNTIYF
clone_size: .; j_call: TRBJ2-3; d_call: TRBD2; v_call: TRBV6-4; cdr3_nt: TGTGCCAGCAGTCCGACACTAGCGTCTAGCACAGATACGCAGTATTTT; cdr3_aa: CASSPTLASSTDTQYF
clone_size: .; j_call: TRBJ2-5; d_call: .; v_call: TRBV15; cdr3_nt: TGTGCCACCAGCAGAGATCTCCGCCAAGAGACCCAGTACTTC; cdr3_aa: CATSRDLRQETQYF
clone_size: .; j_call: TRBJ1-3; d_call: .; v_call: TRBV11-2; cdr3_nt: TGTGCCAGCAGCTTAGGGGGGGGGAGTCGAAACACCATATATTTT; cdr3_aa: CASSLGGGSRNTIYF
clone_size: .; j_call: TRBJ1-1; d_call: TRBD1; v_call: TRBV29-1; cdr3_nt: TGCAGCGCCGACGCCTTTTCCGGGACAGAGCCTATGAACACTGAAGCTTTCTTT; cdr3_aa: CSADAFSGTEPMNTEAFF
clone_size: .; j_call: TRBJ2-3; d_call: TRBD2; v_call: TRBV4-3; cdr3_nt: TGCGCCAGCAGCCAAGATCGGGTAGCGGGAAATGGAGCAGATACGCAGTATTTT; cdr3_aa: CASSQDRVAGNGADTQYF
clone_size: once; j_call: TRBJ2-7; d_call: .; v_call: TRBV7-2; cdr3_nt: TGTGCCAGCAGCCCCGGTAATGAGCAGTACTTC; cdr3_aa: CASSPGNEQYF
clone_size: .; j_call: TRBJ2-7; d_call: .; v_call: TRBV27; cdr3_nt: TGTGCCAGCAGTTTCGAACCATCGGGCTACGAGCAGTACTTC; cdr3_aa: CASSFEPSGYEQYF
clone_size: .; j_call: TRBJ2-7; d_call: .; v_call: TRBV7-2; cdr3_nt: TGTGCCAGCAAGAAGGAGTCTGTGTTCTACGAGCAGTACTTC; cdr3_aa: CASKKESVFYEQYF
clone_size: .; j_call: TRBJ2-1; d_call: .; v_call: TRBV5-1; cdr3_nt: TGCGCCAGCAGCTTGGGGTCCGGGATCTCCTACAATGAGCAGTTCTTC; cdr3_aa: CASSLGSGISYNEQFF
clone_size: few; j_call: TRBJ2-7; d_call: TRBD2; v_call: TRBV28; cdr3_nt: TGTGCCAGCAGTTCCCCAGCGGGAGGCGAGTACGAGCAGTACTTC; cdr3_aa: CASSSPAGGEYEQYF
clone_size: .; j_call: TRBJ2-7; d_call: TRBD2; v_call: TRBV15; cdr3_nt: TGTGCCACCAGCAAGAGTAAGGGACTAGTCAACTCCTACGAGCAGTACTTC; cdr3_aa: CATSKSKGLVNSYEQYF
clone_size: once; j_call: TRBJ1-1; d_call: TRBD1; v_call: TRBV19; cdr3_nt: TGTGCCAGTATGGACAGGTCGACTGAAGCTTTCTTT; cdr3_aa: CASMDRSTEAFF
clone_size: .; j_call: TRBJ2-7; d_call: TRBD2; v_call: TRBV7-2; cdr3_nt: TGTGCCAGCAGCCCTGCCTGGAGCGGGAGCTACGAGCAGTACTTC; cdr3_aa: CASSPAWSGSYEQYF
clone_size: .; j_call: TRBJ2-3; d_call: TRBD2; v_call: TRBV10-3; cdr3_nt: TGTGCCATCACCTCGGGACTAGGCACAGATACGCAGTATTTT; cdr3_aa: CAITSGLGTDTQYF
clone_size: once; j_call: TRBJ2-3; d_call: TRBD2; v_call: TRBV6-1; cdr3_nt: TGTGCCAGCAGTACAGCGGGAAGCACAGATACGCAGTATTTT; cdr3_aa: CASSTAGSTDTQYF
clone_size: .; j_call: TRBJ2-7; d_call: TRBD2; v_call: TRBV14; cdr3_nt: TGTGCCAGCAGTAGCGGGCAAACCTACGAGCAGTACTTC; cdr3_aa: CASSSGQTYEQYF
clone_size: .; j_call: TRBJ2-1; d_call: .; v_call: TRBV7-9; cdr3_nt: TGTTCCAGCAGCTTAGCGCAGGGGACCCCCGCCTACAATGAGCAGTTCTTC; cdr3_aa: CSSSLAQGTPAYNEQFF
clone_size: .; j_call: TRBJ2-7; d_call: TRBD2; v_call: TRBV10-1; cdr3_nt: TGCGCCAGCACGGCTAGCGGGAAGGGCGAGCAGTACTTC; cdr3_aa: CASTASGKGEQYF
clone_size: .; j_call: TRBJ2-7; d_call: .; v_call: TRBV5-4; cdr3_nt: TGTGCCGCGGTGGTTCAGGGGTCGGTCGAGCAGTACTTC; cdr3_aa: CAAVVQGSVEQYF
clone_size: .; j_call: TRBJ2-2; d_call: TRBD1; v_call: TRBV27; cdr3_nt: TGTGCCAGCAGTCCGGACAGGTTGACCGGGGAGCTGTTTTTT; cdr3_aa: CASSPDRLTGELFF
clone_size: .; j_call: TRBJ1-5; d_call: TRBD1; v_call: TRBV5-1; cdr3_nt: TGCGCCAGCAGCCCGAACCCAGGGGGGAGCAATCAGCCCCAGCATTTT; cdr3_aa: CASSPNPGGSNQPQHF
clone_size: .; j_call: TRBJ2-1; d_call: .; v_call: TRBV10-3; cdr3_nt: TGTGCCATCAGTGAGTCGAGGCAGCAGCCCTACAATGAGCAGTTCTTC; cdr3_aa: CAISESRQQPYNEQFF
clone_size: once; j_call: TRBJ1-1; d_call: .; v_call: TRBV11-2; cdr3_nt: TGTGCCAGCAGCGTCTCCCCGTCGGGCACTGAAGCTTTCTTT; cdr3_aa: CASSVSPSGTEAFF
clone_size: .; j_call: TRBJ1-4; d_call: .; v_call: TRBV10-3; cdr3_nt: TGTGCCATCTCCTCGGAGGCCCGAGAAAAACTGTTTTTT; cdr3_aa: CAISSEAREKLFF
clone_size: .; j_call: TRBJ2-3; d_call: TRBD2; v_call: TRBV30; cdr3_nt: TGTGCCTCATCGGGGGGGAGTGGAGATACGCAGTATTTT; cdr3_aa: CASSGGSGDTQYF
clone_size: .; j_call: TRBJ2-5; d_call: TRBD2; v_call: TRBV28; cdr3_nt: TGTGCCAGCAGCGGGACTAGCGGGTTTTTAAAGGAGACCCAGTACTTC; cdr3_aa: CASSGTSGFLKETQYF
clone_size: .; j_call: TRBJ2-1; d_call: .; v_call: TRBV13; cdr3_nt: TGTGCCAGCAGCTCCATGCGATACAATGAGCAGTTCTTC; cdr3_aa: CASSSMRYNEQFF
clone_size: .; j_call: TRBJ1-2; d_call: TRBD1; v_call: TRBV5-5; cdr3_nt: TGTGCCAGCAGCCCGGGACAGGGGGTGCCTAACTATGGCTACACCTTC; cdr3_aa: CASSPGQGVPNYGYTF
clone_size: .; j_call: TRBJ2-1; d_call: .; v_call: TRBV2; cdr3_nt: TGTGCCAGCAATGGACTCCTCAATGAGCAGTTCTTC; cdr3_aa: CASNGLLNEQFF
clone_size: few; j_call: TRBJ1-1; d_call: TRBD1; v_call: TRBV6-5; cdr3_nt: TGTGCCGGCAGGATACAGGGGGGTCTGAACACTGAAGCTTTCTTT; cdr3_aa: CAGRIQGGLNTEAFF
clone_size: .; j_call: TRBJ2-7; d_call: .; v_call: TRBV6-5; cdr3_nt: TGTGCCAGCACCAGGGCTACGGAGCAGTACTTC; cdr3_aa: CASTRATEQYF
clone_size: .; j_call: TRBJ1-3; d_call: TRBD1; v_call: TRBV19; cdr3_nt: TGTGCCAGTAGGACCAGGACAGGCTCTGGAAACACCATATATTTT; cdr3_aa: CASRTRTGSGNTIYF
clone_size: .; j_call: TRBJ2-6; d_call: TRBD1; v_call: TRBV19; cdr3_nt: TGTGCCAGTAGTATTCGGGACAGGTCCTCCTCTGGGGCCAACGTCCTGACTTTC; cdr3_aa: CASSIRDRSSSGANVLTF
clone_size: .; j_call: TRBJ2-7; d_call: .; v_call: TRBV29-1; cdr3_nt: TGCAGCGTTGATGTCTCGGCCGGGGAGCAGTACTTC; cdr3_aa: CSVDVSAGEQYF
clone_size: .; j_call: TRBJ2-7; d_call: .; v_call: TRBV6-6; cdr3_nt: TGTGCCACTGGGCTCTCCTACGAGCAGTACTTC; cdr3_aa: CATGLSYEQYF
clone_size: .; j_call: TRBJ2-7; d_call: .; v_call: TRBV6-1; cdr3_nt: TGTGCCAGCAGTGAAGCAACAGGGCAAGGCGTCGAGCAGTACTTC; cdr3_aa: CASSEATGQGVEQYF
clone_size: few; j_call: TRBJ1-1; d_call: .; v_call: TRBV7-9; cdr3_nt: TGTGCCAGCAGTTTTGGATGGGGGGTGAGGGCTGAAGCTTTCTTT; cdr3_aa: CASSFGWGVRAEAFF
clone_size: .; j_call: TRBJ2-7; d_call: TRBD1; v_call: TRBV7-9; cdr3_nt: TGTGCCAGCAGCCCGGACAGGCCGATTGGAAACGAGCAGTACTTC; cdr3_aa: CASSPDRPIGNEQYF
clone_size: .; j_call: TRBJ1-2; d_call: .; v_call: TRBV2; cdr3_nt: TGTGTCAGCAGTACAGGGACCCGGAGCTATGGCTACACCTTC; cdr3_aa: CVSSTGTRSYGYTF
clone_size: .; j_call: TRBJ2-7; d_call: .; v_call: TRBV7-9; cdr3_nt: TGTTCCAGCAGCTCGCTCCTTGGAGGGTACGAGCAGTACTTC; cdr3_aa: CSSSSLLGGYEQYF
clone_size: few; j_call: TRBJ1-4; d_call: TRBD1; v_call: TRBV28; cdr3_nt: TGTGCCAGCAGTTTCCAGGGGGCCGGTGGAGAAAAACTGTTTTTT; cdr3_aa: CASSFQGAGGEKLFF
clone_size: .; j_call: TRBJ2-1; d_call: TRBD1; v_call: TRBV29-1; cdr3_nt: TGCAGCGTTGAGGGATATACAACACCGGCGGGACAGGGGGTCGATGAGCAGTTCTTC; cdr3_aa: CSVEGYTTPAGQGVDEQFF
clone_size: once; j_call: TRBJ1-4; d_call: .; v_call: TRBV5-1; cdr3_nt: TGCGCCAGCAGCATAAGACAGGCGGCAAATGAAAAACTGTTTTTT; cdr3_aa: CASSIRQAANEKLFF
clone_size: .; j_call: TRBJ2-5; d_call: TRBD2; v_call: TRBV18; cdr3_nt: TGTGCCAGCTCACGATCCGGACTAGCGGAAGAGACCCAGTACTTC; cdr3_aa: CASSRSGLAEETQYF
clone_size: .; j_call: TRBJ2-5; d_call: .; v_call: TRBV10-3; cdr3_nt: TGTGCCATCAGTTCCCGGAGAGAGCCGGTCGGGTATCGAAAAGAGACCCAGTACTTC; cdr3_aa: CAISSRREPVGYRKETQYF